A selection of T cell receptor beta chains follows, all from one sample in a study of blood T cell repertoires in COVID-19. Clones were sequenced by immunoSEQ multiplex PCR, and TCRdb holds only the in-frame ones, with some missing. The sample shows about 200,000 clones, 65% to 85% of them seen only once. The sample was peripheral blood. The receptors come from a human donor in a cohort sampled during active COVID-19. The CDR3 runs from the conserved cysteine through the conserved F or W. Each record gives: CDR3 DNA, CDR3 protein, J gene, V gene, clone size, D gene. A D gene is named only where the DNA matches it firmly. Size values are once, few and many counts, or a class for expanded clones, and some rows have none.

TGTGCCAGCAGTGAAGCGCTTGGGGCCGGCTACGAGCAGTACTTC CASSEALGAGYEQYF TRBJ2-7 TRBV2 NA NA
TGTGCCAGCAGTTACTTTATTACTGAAGCTTTCTTT CASSYFITEAFF TRBJ1-1 TRBV28 NA NA
TGCGCCAGCAGCGCGATACAGGGCGGCGAGCAGTACTTC CASSAIQGGEQYF TRBJ2-7 TRBV5-1 few NA
TGTGCCATCAGTGAGTGGGGGGGACAGGGGTTGAATGAGCAGTTCTTC CAISEWGGQGLNEQFF TRBJ2-1 TRBV10-3 NA TRBD1
TGCGCCAGCAGCCGATCCGGGACAGGGATGAACACTGAAGCTTTCTTT CASSRSGTGMNTEAFF TRBJ1-1 TRBV5-1 NA TRBD1
TGTGCCAGCAGTTTATCGGTGAATCAGCCCCAGCATTTT CASSLSVNQPQHF TRBJ1-5 TRBV28 NA NA
TGCGCCAGCAGCTTGGTCGCAGACTGGGACGAGCAGTACTTC CASSLVADWDEQYF TRBJ2-7 TRBV5-1 NA NA
TGCAGCGTTGGTGGGGCTGGCTACACCTTC CSVGGAGYTF TRBJ1-2 TRBV29-1 NA NA
TGTGCCAGCAGCCAGGGGCCCGGGACAAACATCCCTAACTATGGCTACACCTTC CASSQGPGTNIPNYGYTF TRBJ1-2 TRBV3-1/TRBV3-2 NA NA
TGTGCCACCAGCAGAGTGTTAGATTCCTATGGCTACACCTTC CATSRVLDSYGYTF TRBJ1-2 TRBV15 once NA
TGCGCCAGCAGCCAATATTTAACCCGGGACAGGGAGTCAGATACGCAGTATTTT CASSQYLTRDRESDTQYF TRBJ2-3 TRBV4-3 NA TRBD1
TGTGCCAGCAGCCAAGGGACTTTGGTTACAGGAAACACCATATATTTT CASSQGTLVTGNTIYF TRBJ1-3 TRBV3-1/TRBV3-2 NA NA
TGTGCCAGCAGCCGACAGGACCCGACTAACTATGGCTACACCTTC CASSRQDPTNYGYTF TRBJ1-2 TRBV28 few NA
TGTGCCAGCAGCCGGGGGGCGGGGATGAACACCGGGGAGCTGTTTTTT CASSRGAGMNTGELFF TRBJ2-2 TRBV9 NA NA
TGTGCCAGCAGCCTCGCCTCAAACAGGGGCTGGTTTTCTGGTTCACCCCTCCACTTT CASSLASNRGWFSGSPLHF TRBJ1-6 TRBV27 many TRBD1
TGTGCCAGCAGTGACGCGGCTAGCCTCTACAATGAGCAGTTCTTC CASSDAASLYNEQFF TRBJ2-1 TRBV6-4 NA NA
TGTGCCAGCAGAGGGACAGCCGCCTATAATTCACCCCTCCACTTT CASRGTAAYNSPLHF TRBJ1-6 TRBV28 NA TRBD1
TGTGCCAGCAGCTTATCGGTGATGCGGGGAGCGGCCCAGCATTTT CASSLSVMRGAAQHF TRBJ1-5 TRBV7-2 NA NA
TGTGCCGCAGGGTTCTGGGGCCCCCAGCATTTT CAAGFWGPQHF TRBJ1-5 TRBV28 few NA
TGTGCCAGCAGCTTAGGGACGGGGAATGAAAAACTGTTTTTT CASSLGTGNEKLFF TRBJ1-4 TRBV7-2 few NA
TGTGCCAGCAGCTTTTCTAGAAACAATGAGCAGTTCTTC CASSFSRNNEQFF TRBJ2-1 TRBV11-2 few NA
TGTGCCAGCAATTCGTTACAGGGGTTTATGGATACGCAGTATTTT CASNSLQGFMDTQYF TRBJ2-3 TRBV28 NA TRBD1
TGTGCCAGCTCACCACCGTCACAGCATTACGAGCAGTACTTC CASSPPSQHYEQYF TRBJ2-7 TRBV18 NA NA
TGTGCCAGCAGCCAAGACCGGACTAGCGACGGCACAGATACGCAGTATTTT CASSQDRTSDGTDTQYF TRBJ2-3 TRBV3-1/TRBV3-2 NA TRBD2
TGTGCCAGCAGTGACGGCCTGAGGGGGCGCGTCGAAAAACTGTTTTTT CASSDGLRGRVEKLFF TRBJ1-4 TRBV25-1 NA TRBD1
TGTGCCAGCAGCTCAAAGACACCTAACACCGGGGAGCTGTTTTTT CASSSKTPNTGELFF TRBJ2-2 TRBV11-2 NA NA
TGTGCCAGCAGTTTAAGGGGTCCCACTGGGGCCAACGTCCTGACTTTC CASSLRGPTGANVLTF TRBJ2-6 TRBV28 once NA
TGTGCCATCAGTGAGGGGGGGTTGGCCTATAATTCACCCCTCCACTTT CAISEGGLAYNSPLHF TRBJ1-6 TRBV10-3 NA NA
TGTGCCAGCAGCTTTAGTAGCGGGGGAGGAAATGAGCAGTTCTTC CASSFSSGGGNEQFF TRBJ2-1 TRBV7-9 NA TRBD2
TGCGCCAGCAGCTTGGCCGGTACAACTAATGAAAAACTGTTTTTT CASSLAGTTNEKLFF TRBJ1-4 TRBV5-1 NA NA
TGCGCCAGCAGCGTGGACAGATCCTACAATGAGCAGTTCTTC CASSVDRSYNEQFF TRBJ2-1 TRBV5-1 NA NA
TGTGCCAGCAGCGGGCCTAGCGGGGGCTTGAGCACAGATACGCAGTATTTT CASSGPSGGLSTDTQYF TRBJ2-3 TRBV4-2 NA TRBD2
TGTGCCAGCAGTTTCCAGAGCACAGATACGCAGTATTTT CASSFQSTDTQYF TRBJ2-3 TRBV12-3/TRBV12-4 NA NA
TGTGCCAGCAGTCCCGGGACTAGCACCAATGAGCAGTTCTTC CASSPGTSTNEQFF TRBJ2-1 TRBV6-4 NA TRBD2
TGTGCCAGCAGGGCGGACAGAGCTAACTATGGCTACACCTTC CASRADRANYGYTF TRBJ1-2 TRBV7-2 NA NA
TGCGCCAGCAGCTTGGGCCTAGACGATGAGCAGTTCTTC CASSLGLDDEQFF TRBJ2-1 TRBV5-1 NA NA
TGTGCCAGCAGTCGCGGGGACAGGGGTTACGAGCAGTACTTC CASSRGDRGYEQYF TRBJ2-7 TRBV28 NA TRBD1
TGTGCCAGCAGTGCCAACAGGGGAGGAGGCACAGATACGCAGTATTTT CASSANRGGGTDTQYF TRBJ2-3 TRBV6-1 NA NA
TGTGCCAGCAGCTTACCTAGCGGGGGGTATACAGATACGCAGTATTTT CASSLPSGGYTDTQYF TRBJ2-3 TRBV7-3 once TRBD2
TGTGCCAGCAGTTACACCGACAGGGTGGGAAACACCATATATTTT CASSYTDRVGNTIYF TRBJ1-3 TRBV6-5 NA TRBD1
TGTGCCAGCAGTGAACAGTCCCTCTATGGCTACACCTTC CASSEQSLYGYTF TRBJ1-2 TRBV2 NA NA
TGTGCCAGCAGCCACCACCCGGGACAGGGTTTCGACGAGCAGTACTTC CASSHHPGQGFDEQYF TRBJ2-7 TRBV7-9 NA TRBD1
TGCAGCGTTGTGTGGCAGGGCAATCAGCCCCAGCATTTT CSVVWQGNQPQHF TRBJ1-5 TRBV29-1 NA NA
TGTGCCACCAGTGATTTAACTGGGACAGGAAGGAATGAGCAGTTCTTC CATSDLTGTGRNEQFF TRBJ2-1 TRBV24-1 medium-sized TRBD1
TGTGCCACCAGTGTTTGGGCAGCCTTTAGCAATCAGCCCCAGCATTTT CATSVWAAFSNQPQHF TRBJ1-5 TRBV24-1 NA NA
TGTGCCTGGAGTCCCTCGGGGGGACACGGAGGGCATTTT CAWSPSGGHGGHF TRBJ1-5 TRBV30 NA NA
TGCGCCAGCAGCTTCGGAGGCTCCAATGAAAAACTGTTTTTT CASSFGGSNEKLFF TRBJ1-4 TRBV5-1 few NA
TGTGCCAGTACCCCCGGACAAACTAGCAATCAGCCCCAGCATTTT CASTPGQTSNQPQHF TRBJ1-5 TRBV19 NA NA
TGTGCCAGTAGTATGGGACTAGAGCAGTTCTTC CASSMGLEQFF TRBJ2-1 TRBV19 NA TRBD2
TGTGCCAGCAGCCTCAGGACAGGGGGAAACACCGGGGAGCTGTTTTTT CASSLRTGGNTGELFF TRBJ2-2 TRBV4-2 NA TRBD1
TGTGCCTGGAGGGCTGACTACGAGCAGTACTTC CAWRADYEQYF TRBJ2-7 TRBV30 NA NA
TGTGCCAGTAGTTTGGGCCCTCTTCAGCCCCAGCATTTT CASSLGPLQPQHF TRBJ1-5 TRBV19 few NA
TGTGCCAGCGTACCGGCGGGGGGCGAGATTGGAAACACCATATATTTT CASVPAGGEIGNTIYF TRBJ1-3 TRBV18 NA NA
TGTGCCAGCACCCCCTCTCCCCCGGGACTAGCGTCCGACACAGATACGCAGTATTTT CASTPSPPGLASDTDTQYF TRBJ2-3 TRBV11-2 NA TRBD2